The 18 T cell receptor beta chains given below trace back to one sample, sequenced in a study of T cells in Graves' hyperthyroidism and ophthalmopathy. Amplification targeted TCR beta CDR3 regions from RNA transcripts. The TCR CDR3 was amplified in a first-round RT-PCR using the HTBI primer set. TCRdb re-called the multiplex PCR reads with MiXCR, one entry per CDR3 protein. The sample has around 690,000 distinct CDR3 sequences; more than 20% are singletons. The sequenced sample consisted of blood. The source of these receptors is a man in his thirties or forties with Graves' ophthalmopathy.

This clonotype was picked up many times. The rearrangement uses TRBV11-2 and TRBJ2-3, with TRBD2 matching 10 bases. With 5 bases clipped from V and 0 bases from J, the junction kept 5 bases outside the gene matches. The CDR3 has 16 amino acids. Germline values: CDR1 SGHAT, CDR2 FQNNGV. Here the CDR3 reads CASSQGTSVSTDTQYF. The CDR3 DNA follows: TGTGCCAGCAGCCAGGGGACTAGCGTTAGCACAGATACGCAGTATTTT.

The gene calls are TRBV2 and TRBJ2-3, with D possibly matching TRBD1 (6 bases). CDR1 and CDR2 (germline): SNHLY, FYNNEI. Trimming stripped 8 bases from V and 3 bases from J, with 15 bases between. The CDR3 is 14 residues long. The CDR3 loop reads CASGGQSATDTQYF. CDR3 sequence (DNA): TGTGCCAGCGGGGGCCAATCGGCTACAGATACGCAGTATTTT.

The V call is TRBV6-1, the J call TRBJ2-1, with D maybe TRBD2 (6 bases). The CDR3 length is 13 residues. The V end was cut by 5 bases, the J end by 9 bases, with 14 bases between. Germline V CDR1 and CDR2: MNHNS, SASEGT. In DNA, the CDR3 is TGTGCCAGCAGTAAACTAGCAGTCGGTGAGCAGTTCTTC. Protein sequence: CASSKLAVGEQFF.

The rearrangement links TRBV18 to TRBJ1-2, with D unclear. The germline CDR1 and CDR2 sequences are KGHSH and LQKENI. Trimming shortened V by 3 bases and J by 1 base, and 6 bases separated the two germline ends. This CDR3 has 13 residues. The CDR3 reads CASSPPNNYGYTF. The CDR3 bases are TGTGCCAGCTCACCGCCGAATAACTATGGCTACACCTTC.

This clonotype has more than one count but fewer than ten. The chain employs TRBV10-3 and TRBJ2-7; perhaps TRBD2 as D (6 bases). V was cut by 8 bases and J by 3 bases, with 11 bases left in between. The CDR3 spans 12 residues. In germline, CDR1 is ENHRY, CDR2 SYGVKD. The chain's CDR3 is CAIRGTGYEQYF. The DNA of the CDR3 is TGTGCCATCCGGGGGACCGGCTACGAGCAGTACTTC.

The V call is TRBV19, the J call TRBJ1-5, with 10 bases aligning to TRBD1. After removal of 10 bases from V and 0 bases from J, the junction contained 9 bases not matched to a gene. The germline CDR1 and CDR2 sequences are LNHDA and SQIVND (reference sequence). The CDR3 is 16 amino acids. The CDR3 reads CATRGQGRYSNQPQHF. CDR3 bases: TGTGCCACCAGGGGACAGGGGCGATATAGCAATCAGCCCCAGCATTTT.

This clonotype came up many times. The rearrangement links TRBV29-1 to TRBJ2-7, with D uncertain. This CDR3 contains 13 residues. V lost 3 bases and J 0 bases, leaving 9 bases between the germline ends. Germline assignment: CDR1 SQVTM and CDR2 ANQGSEA. The CDR3 region is CSVEASHSYEQYF. The CDR3, as DNA: TGCAGCGTTGAGGCCAGCCACTCCTACGAGCAGTACTTC.

The chain joins TRBV19 to TRBJ1-1; D remains ambiguous. Germline values: CDR1 LNHDA, CDR2 SQIVND (reference sequence). Trimming removed 4 bases from V and 1 base from J, with 7 bases in between. CDR3 length: 13 residues. The CDR3 loop reads CASSSSKNTEAFF. The CDR3 DNA is TGTGCCAGTAGTAGCAGTAAGAACACTGAAGCTTTCTTT.

The sample holds a few counts of this clonotype. The chain links TRBV20-1 to TRBJ2-1; 12 bases are shared with TRBD2. The length of the CDR3 is 12 residues. CDR1 is DFQATT and CDR2 is SNEGSKA in the germline V gene (reference sequence). Unmatched junction bases numbered 1, after V lost 6 bases and J lost 7 bases. DNA for the CDR3: TGCAGTGCCCTAGCGGGAGGGAATGAGCAGTTCTTC. This gives the protein CSALAGGNEQFF.

This clonotype was seen ten or more times. The chain recombines TRBV24-1 with TRBJ2-1; no firm D call. The CDR3 runs 12 residues. Germline CDR1 KGHDR, CDR2 SFDVKD. Trimming removed 0 bases from V and 9 bases from J, with 5 bases in between. CDR3 nucleotide sequence: TGTGCCACCAGTGATTTGGGCAGTGAGCAGTTCTTC. It specifies CATSDLGSEQFF.

This clonotype was observed many times. The chain is built from TRBV30 and TRBJ1-6; D is unresolved. Looked up from germline, CDR1 is GTSNPN and CDR2 is SVGIG (reference sequence). The CDR3 totals 12 residues. Trimming left V 0 bases short and J 11 bases short, with 8 bases between. The DNA for the CDR3 is TGTGCCTGGAGTGTAATGGCGGCACCCCTCCACTTT. Protein sequence: CAWSVMAAPLHF. Filled out from reference TRBV30 and TRBJ1-6, the complete variable domain reads SQTIHQWPATLVQPVGSPLSLECTVEGTSNPNLYWYRQAAGRGLQLLFYSVGIGQISSEVPQNLSASRPQDRQFILSSKKLLLSDSGFYLCAWSVMAAPLHFGNGTRLTVT.

This clonotype has at least ten counts. In nucleotides, the CDR3 is TGTGCCAGCAGCTTAGTTCCTGGACTGCGCTCCTACGAGCAGTACTTC. Protein sequence: CASSLVPGLRSYEQYF. The rearrangement uses TRBV7-2 and TRBJ2-7; TRBD2 is a possible D gene (5 bases). V lost 1 base to trimming and J lost 0 bases, with 13 bases between them. The CDR3 loop spans 16 amino acids. Germline V CDR1 and CDR2: SGHTA, FQGNSA.

The chain combines TRBV2 with TRBJ1-5; D gene ambiguous. The CDR3 contains 15 residues. Germline assignment: CDR1 SNHLY and CDR2 FYNNEI. The V and J ends lost 6 bases and 0 bases respectively, with 12 bases between them. CDR3 in amino acids: CASRGRFNSNQPQHF. For the CDR3, the DNA is TGTGCCAGCAGAGGCAGATTCAATAGCAATCAGCCCCAGCATTTT. Full variable domain (remainder filled in from reference TRBV2 and TRBJ1-5): EPEVTQTPSHQVTQMGQEVILRCVPISNHLYFYWYRQILGQKVEFLVSFYNNEISEKSEIFDDQFSVERPDGSNFTLKIRSTKLEDSAMYFCASRGRFNSNQPQHFGDGTRLSIL.

This clonotype showed up just a few times. The gene calls are TRBV7-8 and TRBJ2-2; 7 bases map to TRBD1. Germline CDR1 reads SGHVS; CDR2 reads FQNEAQ. CDR3 length: 17 amino acids. V was clipped by 4 bases and J by 6 bases; unmatched bases: 14. The CDR3 sequence is CASSSRRDSSRAGELFF. The CDR3 DNA follows: TGTGCCAGCAGCTCTCGCAGGGACAGCTCCCGGGCCGGGGAGCTGTTTTTT.

In this sample, this clonotype turned up many times. CDR3 coding DNA: TGTGCCAGCAGAATAACAGGGAACTATGGCTACACCTTC. It is translated as CASRITGNYGYTF. The chain is built from TRBV2 and TRBJ1-2; a weak D match, TRBD1 (6 bases). CDR1 is SNHLY and CDR2 is FYNNEI in the germline V gene. Trimming left V 6 bases short and J 2 bases short, with 10 bases between. The CDR3 runs to 13 residues.

This clonotype has ten or more counts. The rearrangement uses TRBV20-1 and TRBJ2-5, with a tentative D call TRBD2 (6 bases). CDR1 and CDR2 from the germline V gene are DFQATT and SNEGSKA (reference sequence). CDR3 length: 13 residues. Trimming stripped 0 bases from V and 3 bases from J, with 8 bases between. Here the CDR3 reads CSARDRGKETQYF. In DNA form, the CDR3 reads TGCAGTGCTAGAGATCGGGGGAAAGAGACCCAGTACTTC.

There are a few counts of this clonotype. The rearrangement joins TRBV19 to TRBJ2-7; 9 bases fit TRBD2. The V gene end was trimmed by 5 bases and the J gene end by 2 bases; junction bases not matched to a gene: 10. CDR3 size: 16 residues. Germline V CDR1 and CDR2: LNHDA, SQIVND (reference sequence). The CDR3: CASSVGLATRPYEQYF. The CDR3 DNA follows: TGTGCCAGTAGTGTCGGACTAGCGACTAGGCCCTACGAGCAGTACTTC.

V gene TRBV5-1 combines with J gene TRBJ2-1; 13 positions agree with TRBD2. The CDR3 extends over 16 amino acids. The V gene's germline CDR1 is SGHRS and CDR2 YFSETQ. The V and J ends lost 4 bases and 7 bases, in that order; junction bases with no gene match: 8. The CDR3 is CASSAGTSGMYNEQFF. The DNA of the CDR3 is TGCGCCAGCAGCGCTGGGACTAGCGGGATGTATAATGAGCAGTTCTTC.